Listed here is a single T cell receptor beta chain. The target antigen is unknown. The data were taken from a study of T cells after posttransplantation cyclophosphamide. Sampled 1 year posttransplant, controls received myeloablative marrow transplants, methotrexate and a calcineurin inhibitor. Whole-study results and caveats: Later post-transplant blood repertoires were often dominated by donor CD8+ memory clones. TRB clonality was highly associated with recipient CMV seropositivity and reactivation. Blood and skin or GI T cell repertoires showed limited TRB overlap.

This CDR3 spans 16 amino acids. The germline V gene has CDR1 SGHTA and CDR2 FQGNSA. V was clipped by 7 bases and J by 4 bases, with 23 bases between them. The repertoire was sequenced with immunoSEQ multiplex PCR; TCRdb's copy has only in-frame clones and lacks some. Altogether approximately 10,000 clones are present, about 81% being singletons, with the ten largest covering roughly 3.7%. The sample was PBMCs, taken 367 days after allogeneic stem cell transplant with calcineurin inhibitor and methotrexate. The receptor was isolated from a male patient aged 25 to 39 who received an allogeneic stem cell transplant from an unrelated donor, was CMV-positive, and had acute GVHD only. Among the T cells, some may be from the graft donor. The chain recombines TRBV7-2 with TRBJ2-7, with D possibly being TRBD2 (6 bases). CDR3 amino acids: CASTVKIGTPTYEQYF. The CDR3 DNA reads as TGTGCCAGCACCGTCAAGATCGGGACTCCTACATACGAGCAGTACTTC.